These 5 T cell receptor beta chains were all obtained from the same sample, sequenced in a study of tumor and adjacent non-tumor tissue in lung cancer. Three rounds of nested PCR, following a modified ARM-PCR protocol, produced the TCRbeta library. MiXCR, applied by TCRdb to the multiplex PCR reads, yields one record per CDR3 protein. Of 60,000 to 100,000 distinct CDR3 sequences listed, 76% are singletons. No cell sorting was done before RNA was extracted from the tissue. The normal lung tissue was taken more than 3 cm from the tumor edge. The source material was distant non-tumor lung tissue. The receptors shown here come from a man between 65 and 79 years old with non-small cell lung cancer.

A word on this clonotype: As the CDR3 is not closed by the conserved phenylalanine or tryptophan, this likely results from a read error. In DNA, the CDR3 is TGTGCTAGCACGCGGACGGGGGCGTTCACTCAAGCTTTCTCT. It codes for CASTRTGAFTQAFS. V is TRBV11-3 and J is TRBJ1-1; D is possibly TRBD1 (6 bases). Germline assignment: CDR1 SGHNT and CDR2 YENEEA. The CDR3 spans 14 residues.

Concerning this clonotype: The junction shows a germline mismatch at one end, possibly a read error. This rearrangement joins TRBV6-1 to TRBJ2-1, with a tentative D call TRBD2 (6 bases). From germline, CDR1 is MNHNS and CDR2 SASEGT. The CDR3 is made up of 16 amino acids. The CDR3 here is CATSAVIAGGHNEQFF. DNA for the CDR3: TGTGCCACCAGTGCTGTGATAGCTGGAGGGCATAATGAACAGTTCTTC.

To note about this clonotype: The junction shows a germline mismatch at one end, possibly a read error. The rearrangement links TRBV12-3 or TRBV12-4 to TRBJ2-2, with 11 bases matching TRBD2. This CDR3 is 15 amino acids long. The CDR3 spells CASTLAGGKTGELIF. The CDR3 DNA sequence: TGTGCCAGCACTTTAGCGGGGGGGAAAACAGGGGAGCTGATTTTT.

Worth noting for this clonotype: The germline gene is not matched at one end of the junction; a read error may be the cause. CDR3 in amino acids: CAWSTGYNEQSF. DNA for the CDR3: TGTGCCTGGAGCACCGGGTACAATGAACAGTCCTTC. The genes are TRBV30 and TRBJ2-1, with no clear D. The CDR3 consists of 12 residues. Germline lookup yields CDR1 GTSNPN and CDR2 SVGIG (reference sequence).

This chain joins TRBV20-1 and TRBJ2-7; possibly TRBD1 for D (6 bases). Germline V gives CDR1 DFQATT, CDR2 SNEGSKA (reference sequence). Trimming pared 6 bases from V and 1 base from J, leaving 16 bases between. The CDR3 has 14 residues. CDR3 coding DNA: TGCAGTGCAGGCGCTCCAACAGGGTCCTACGAGCAGTACTTC. This codes for CSAGAPTGSYEQYF.